The 27 T cell receptor beta chains given below trace back to one sample, sequenced in a study of T cell clonotyping in hematopoietic cell transplantation. The time point denotes: recipient sample about 28 days before transplant, after cytoreduction. This table comes from immunoSEQ multiplex PCR, and its TCRdb copy is limited to in-frame clones, with some not included. This table has approximately 46,000 clones, 70% to 90% appearing once. The sequencing used peripheral blood mononuclear cells, collected before stem cell transplant. Receptor source: a man between 60 and 70 years old with biphenotypic leukemia. Some clones in this sample may be carry-over from other donors' samples.

The V gene is TRBV2, the J gene TRBJ1-5, with a possible D match to TRBD1 (5 bases). The germline gives CDR1 SNHLY, CDR2 FYNNEI. This CDR3 has 15 residues. V lost 7 bases and J lost 7, with 20 bases in between. The CDR3 DNA reads as TGTGCCAGCACAGCGGAAGGTGCCGGGGGGCAGCCCCAGCATTTT. This sequence encodes CASTAEGAGGQPQHF.

This chain uses TRBV7-6 with TRBJ2-3; a weak D match, TRBD2 (7 bases). Germline CDR1 is SGHVS and CDR2 is FNYEAQ. V was cut by 4 bases and J by 6 bases, with 11 bases left in between. This CDR3 contains 13 residues. In nucleotides, the CDR3 is TGTGCCAGCAGCTCCCGGGGGGCCGATACGCAGTATTTT. This sequence encodes CASSSRGADTQYF. The entire variable domain, with the rest obtained from reference TRBV7-6 and TRBJ2-3, is as follows: GAGVSQSPRYKVTKRGQDVALRCDPISGHVSLYWYRQALGQGPEFLTYFNYEAQQDKSGLPNDRFSAERPEGSISTLTIQRTEQRDSAMYRCASSSRGADTQYFGPGTRLTVL.

The genes are TRBV5-1 and TRBJ2-3; 8 bases are shared with TRBD1. V was clipped by 1 base and J by 0 bases; unmatched bases: 4. The CDR3 contains 16 residues. Germline CDR1 reads SGHRS; CDR2 reads YFSETQ. The CDR3: CASSLTGGSSTDTQYF. The DNA for the CDR3 is TGCGCCAGCAGCTTGACAGGGGGTTCTAGCACAGATACGCAGTATTTT.

This clone appeared a single time. The J gene is TRBJ2-3, the V gene TRBV9, with TRBD2 matching 13 bases. The CDR3 is 18 amino acids. Trimming cost V 4 bases and J 0 bases; bases outside gene matches: 8. CDR1 and CDR2 from the germline V gene are SGDLS and YYNGEE. Written as DNA, the CDR3 is TGTGCCAGCAGCTCCTGGACTAGCGGGGGTCCTAGCACAGATACGCAGTATTTT. Its protein is CASSSWTSGGPSTDTQYF.

The chain employs TRBV19 and TRBJ2-5; either TRBD1 or TRBD2 may fit D (5 bases each). Germline V CDR1 and CDR2: LNHDA, SQIVND (reference sequence). The CDR3 covers 14 residues. With 5 bases removed from V and 7 bases from J, the gap between germline ends came to 17 bases. The CDR3 sequence: CASSEGRVGMTQYF. The CDR3 DNA reads TGTGCCAGTAGTGAGGGACGGGTTGGTATGACCCAGTACTTC.

V gene TRBV28 combines with J gene TRBJ2-4, with 8 nucleotides matching TRBD2. Germline V gene lookup returns CDR1 MDHEN and CDR2 SYDVKM. The CDR3 sequence is 15 residues long. V was clipped by 8 bases and J by 7 bases; unmatched bases: 13. CDR3 DNA sequence: TGTGCCAGCCTACCGGGACTTAAGCGGGGGAACATTCAGTACTTC. The encoded protein is CASLPGLKRGNIQYF.

The chain combines TRBV10-3 with TRBJ2-2; TRBD1 agrees at 8 bases. Germline V CDR1 and CDR2: ENHRY, SYGVKD. V lost 6 bases and J lost 5; bases outside the gene matches: 8. The CDR3 is 15 residues long. The CDR3 sequence is CAIRTGVVMTGELFF. The CDR3, as DNA: TGTGCCATCAGGACAGGGGTAGTAATGACCGGGGAGCTGTTTTTT.

The chain employs TRBV6-5 and TRBJ1-6; tentative D call: TRBD1 (5 bases). Germline CDR1 reads MNHEY; CDR2 reads SVGAGI. The V end was cut by 2 bases, the J end by 6 bases, with 8 bases between. This CDR3 has 14 amino acids. The CDR3 DNA sequence: TGTGCCAGCAGTTACCAGGGAAGTAATTCACCCCTCCACTTT. This translates into CASSYQGSNSPLHF.

The chain has TRBV30 and TRBJ2-1, with 9 bases lining up with TRBD2. In germline, CDR1 is GTSNPN, CDR2 SVGIG (reference sequence). The CDR3 has 18 residues. V was clipped by 0 bases and J by 9 bases; unmatched bases: 18. In DNA form, the CDR3 reads TGTGCCTGGAGTGTAGATCGGGGGCTAGCGGGATCCCCCGGTGAGCAGTTCTTC. Translated, it gives CAWSVDRGLAGSPGEQFF. The whole variable domain, remainder taken from reference TRBV30 and TRBJ2-1, is SQTIHQWPATLVQPVGSPLSLECTVEGTSNPNLYWYRQAAGRGLQLLFYSVGIGQISSEVPQNLSASRPQDRQFILSSKKLLLSDSGFYLCAWSVDRGLAGSPGEQFFGPGTRLTVL.

The chain carries TRBV14 and TRBJ2-1; D remains unclear. This CDR3 contains 16 residues. Germline lookup yields CDR1 SGHDN and CDR2 FVKESK. V shed 1 base and J shed 7 bases, with 17 bases lying between them. As DNA, the CDR3 is TGTGCCAGCAGCCAAGCCCCTGCGCCGTTAGGAAATGAGCAGTTCTTC. This translates into CASSQAPAPLGNEQFF.

The chain uses TRBV18 and TRBJ1-5; D is uncertain. Germline V gene lookup returns CDR1 KGHSH and CDR2 LQKENI. CDR3 length: 14 residues. V lost 2 bases and J 1 base, leaving 6 bases between the germline ends. In DNA, the CDR3 is TGTGCCAGCTCACCAGGAGGGAGCAATCAGCCCCAGCATTTT. Translated, it gives CASSPGGSNQPQHF.

The rearrangement links TRBV28 to TRBJ1-2; D unresolved. CDR1 is MDHEN, CDR2 SYDVKM, per germline. The CDR3 is made up of 11 amino acids. Trimming cost V 6 bases and J 7 bases, with 9 bases left between them. The chain's CDR3 is CASSSTFGYTF. The CDR3, as DNA: TGTGCCAGCAGCTCTACCTTTGGCTACACCTTC.

This clone was observed a handful of times. The gene calls are TRBV28 and TRBJ1-1, with TRBD1 matching over 8 bases. Trimming took 6 bases from V and 6 from J; bases not matched to a gene: 12. Germline CDR1 reads MDHEN; CDR2 reads SYDVKM. This CDR3 has 15 amino acids. The CDR3 DNA is TGTGCCAGCAGCGCTGTCCTGACAGGGGTGTCTGAAGCTTTCTTT. Translation gives CASSAVLTGVSEAFF.

The chain employs TRBV27 and TRBJ2-7, with TRBD2 identical over 9 bases. Germline V gene data show CDR1 as MNHEY and CDR2 as SMNVEV (reference sequence). V trimming: 6 bases; J trimming: 2 bases; junction bases outside the gene matches: 5. The CDR3 sequence is 14 residues long. CDR3 loop: CASRTSGAPYEQYF. The CDR3 nucleotides read TGTGCCAGCAGGACTAGCGGAGCCCCCTACGAGCAGTACTTC.

This chain joins TRBV10-3 and TRBJ2-2, with D possibly matching TRBD2 (5 bases). V was shortened by 0 bases and J by 5 bases, with 31 bases between the two germline ends. The CDR3 contains 22 residues. In germline, CDR1 is ENHRY, CDR2 SYGVKD. CDR3: CAISESLGSRTDPKQLTGELFF. Here the CDR3 DNA reads TGTGCCATCAGTGAGTCTTTAGGGAGTCGAACCGACCCAAAACAACTAACCGGGGAGCTGTTTTTT.

The chain carries TRBV5-1 and TRBJ1-2; no reliable D call. V dropped 4 bases and J dropped 4 bases, with 11 bases sitting between them. Germline CDR1 SGHRS, CDR2 YFSETQ. The CDR3 covers 13 residues. CDR3 nucleotides: TGCGCCAGCAGCCCGATGACCTCCTATGGCTACACCTTC. Translation gives CASSPMTSYGYTF. The full variable domain, its missing parts supplied by reference TRBV5-1 and TRBJ1-2, is KAGVTQTPRYLIKTRGQQVTLSCSPISGHRSVSWYQQTPGQGLQFLFEYFSETQRNKGNFPGRFSGRQFSNSRSEMNVSTLELGDSALYLCASSPMTSYGYTFGSGTRLTVV.

The chain combines TRBV28 with TRBJ2-7; D unclear. The CDR3 has 10 amino acids. Germline CDR1 and CDR2: MDHEN and SYDVKM. V was trimmed by 5 bases and J by 4 bases, leaving 3 bases between them. CDR3 sequence: CASSTYEQYF. The CDR3 DNA is TGTGCCAGCAGTACATACGAGCAGTACTTC.

The chain links TRBV11-3 to TRBJ2-5; D unresolved. There are 14 residues in the CDR3. Trimming left V 0 bases short and J 1 base short, with 6 bases between. CDR1 is SGHNT, CDR2 YENEEA, per germline. The CDR3 DNA follows: TGTGCCAGCAGCTTAGATGGCTTCCAAGAGACCCAGTACTTC. It is translated as CASSLDGFQETQYF.

The chain combines TRBV9 with TRBJ2-1; tentatively, D is TRBD2 (6 bases). With 6 bases removed from V and 0 bases from J, the gap between germline ends came to 16 bases. This CDR3 region has 16 residues. CDR1 and CDR2 (germline): SGDLS, YYNGEE. In nucleotides, the CDR3 is TGTGCCAGCACCGCGCTGGCGGGGCACTCCTACAATGAGCAGTTCTTC. Residues: CASTALAGHSYNEQFF.

This chain links TRBV30 with TRBJ2-7; 8 positions agree with TRBD1. V shed 0 bases, J shed 4 bases, and the junction held 5 bases outside the gene matches. The CDR3 sequence is 14 residues long. Germline V CDR1 and CDR2: GTSNPN, SVGIG (reference sequence). The CDR3 spells CAWSVSGGRYEQYF. Here the CDR3 DNA reads TGTGCCTGGAGTGTCTCAGGGGGCAGGTACGAGCAGTACTTC.

The sample holds one count of this clone. The chain links TRBV9 to TRBJ2-1; 7 bases agree with TRBD2. CDR1 is SGDLS and CDR2 is YYNGEE in the germline V gene. The CDR3 has 13 residues. With 0 bases clipped from V and 10 bases from J, the junction kept 4 bases outside the gene matches. The CDR3 reads CASSVDEGLEQFF. The CDR3 DNA is TGTGCCAGCAGCGTAGATGAGGGACTAGAGCAGTTCTTC.

This clone appeared a few times. The chain is built from TRBV6-1 and TRBJ1-3; D possibly corresponds to TRBD1 (5 bases). Trimming took 4 bases from V and 5 from J, leaving 15 bases between them. Germline CDR1 and CDR2: MNHNS and SASEGT. CDR3 length: 15 amino acids. CDR3 sequence reads: CASSVSSGPRNTIYF. DNA for the CDR3: TGTGCCAGCAGTGTAAGCTCAGGGCCGAGAAACACCATATATTTT.

The chain carries TRBV5-6 and TRBJ1-1; 9 bases are shared with TRBD1. CDR1 and CDR2 from the germline V gene are SGHDT and YYEEEE. The CDR3 loop spans 16 amino acids. V shed 5 bases and J 3 bases; nucleotides not matched to a gene: 11. The CDR3 protein is CASREMTGGFDTEAFF. The CDR3 nucleotides read TGTGCCAGCAGGGAAATGACAGGGGGTTTTGACACTGAAGCTTTCTTT.

This clone turned up a few times. The chain recombines TRBV6-6 with TRBJ2-2; 7 bases match TRBD2. V gave up 10 bases and J gave up 0 bases; unmatched junction bases: 5. Germline V lookup: CDR1 MNHNY, CDR2 SVGAGI (reference sequence). The CDR3 is made up of 14 amino acids. CDR3 protein: CAISSGSNTGELFF. CDR3 in DNA: TGTGCCATCTCTAGCGGATCGAACACCGGGGAGCTGTTTTTT.

V gene TRBV5-4 combines with J gene TRBJ2-7; D unresolved. Between the trimmed V and J ends, which lost 5 bases and 3 bases, there was a span of 12 bases. CDR1 is SGHNT, CDR2 YYREEE, per germline (reference sequence). The CDR3 totals 13 residues. CDR3 in DNA: TGTGCCAGCAGGCGAGACCTTCTCTACGAGCAGTACTTC. Its translation: CASRRDLLYEQYF.

In DNA form, the CDR3 reads TGTGCCAGCAGCCAAGACGAGGCCCTACCCTACGAGCAGTACTTC. It yields the protein CASSQDEALPYEQYF. The gene calls are TRBV14 and TRBJ2-7; D unclear. The CDR3 length is 15 residues. Trimming left V 0 bases short and J 2 bases short, with 11 bases between. CDR1 and CDR2 from the germline V gene are SGHDN and FVKESK.

The J gene is TRBJ2-7, the V gene TRBV2; no definite D call. Trimming left V 5 bases short and J 4 bases short, with 6 bases between. Germline V lookup: CDR1 SNHLY, CDR2 FYNNEI. The length of the CDR3 is 11 residues. The CDR3, as DNA: TGTGCCAGCAGTTTTATTTACGAGCAGTACTTC. Amino acids: CASSFIYEQYF.